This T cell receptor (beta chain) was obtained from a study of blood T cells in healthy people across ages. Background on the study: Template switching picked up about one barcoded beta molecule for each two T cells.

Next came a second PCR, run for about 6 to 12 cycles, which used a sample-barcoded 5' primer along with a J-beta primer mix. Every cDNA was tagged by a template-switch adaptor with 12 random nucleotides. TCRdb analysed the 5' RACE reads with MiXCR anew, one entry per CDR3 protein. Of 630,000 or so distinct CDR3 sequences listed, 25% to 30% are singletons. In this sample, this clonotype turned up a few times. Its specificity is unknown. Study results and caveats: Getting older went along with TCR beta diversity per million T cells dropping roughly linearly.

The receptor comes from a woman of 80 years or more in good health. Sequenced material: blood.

The CDR3 loop is CAWSQGREKLFF. The CDR3, as DNA: TGTGCCTGGAGCCAGGGCAGGGAAAAACTGTTTTTT. V gene TRBV30 combines with J gene TRBJ1-4; possible D gene TRBD1, 5 bases. Germline-derived CDR1 and CDR2 are GTSNPN and SVGIG (reference sequence). Trimming removed 3 bases at V and 8 bases at J, with 10 bases between. The length of the CDR3 is 12 residues. The full variable domain, in which reference TRBV30 and TRBJ1-4 provide the parts outside the CDR3, is SQTIHQWPATLVQPVGSPLSLECTVEGTSNPNLYWYRQAAGRGLQLLFYSVGIGQISSEVPQNLSASRPQDRQFILSSKKLLLSDSGFYLCAWSQGREKLFFGSGTQLSVL.